This TCR beta chain emerged from a study of Ad26.COV2.S vaccination and SARS-CoV-2 variants. Study summary: The Ad26.COV2.S arm of the COV1001 trial was where the donor was placed. Donor got 5x10^10 or 1x10^11 viral particles of Ad26.COV2.S.

The CDR3 has 13 amino acids. Treatment here: roughly 20 received Ad26.COV2.S at low or high dose, single or two shots; about 5 received placebo; per-sample allocation not given. Sampling took place 63 days after the first vaccine or placebo injection. The donor was a Boston adult aged 18-55 years. Assay used: immunoSEQ multiplex PCR; TCRdb lists only in-frame clones, some missing. The sample has about 350,000 clones; more than 75% are singletons. The sequencing here drew on peripheral blood, taken in a trial of Ad26.COV2.S vaccine versus placebo. The chain joins TRBV21-1 to TRBJ2-1. TRBV21-1 is recorded as a pseudogene. This clonotype was obtained from a person between 18 and 60 years old who received the Ad26.COV2.S COVID-19 vaccine or a placebo. The CDR3 sequence: CASSKTWVNEQFF. CDR3 sequence (DNA): TGTGCCAGCAGCAAAACTTGGGTGAATGAGCAGTTCTTC.